The present TCR beta chain was sequenced within a study of regulatory T cells in long-lasting Graves disease. Study-level background: Over 5 years on antithyroid drugs plus positive TSH receptor antibodies marked Graves' disease as persistent.

Researchers made TCR beta libraries by using iRepertoire HTBI primers and running Arm-PCR on CDR3 regions. MiXCR, applied by TCRdb to the multiplex PCR reads, yields one record per CDR3 protein. This table has 350,000 to 500,000 distinct CDR3 sequences, roughly a fifth appearing once. Time point indicated: persistent/refractory GD, antithyroid drugs over 5 years with positive TRAb. Generation of the TCR library employed RNA extracted from PBMCs. Only a few counts were recorded for this clonotype. The material was peripheral blood mononuclear cells (PBMCs), obtained when the disease was refractory, from a patient treated with antithyroid drugs. The TCR originated in a female donor with Graves disease.

The CDR3 reads CASSPGQDWRGVYEQYF. CDR3 nucleotide sequence: TGTGCCAGCAGCCCGGGACAGGACTGGAGGGGAGTCTACGAGCAGTACTTC. The chain couples TRBV7-6 to TRBJ2-7; 8 nucleotides align to TRBD1. This CDR3 comprises 17 residues. Germline values: CDR1 SGHVS, CDR2 FNYEAQ. Germline trimming cut 5 bases from V and 3 bases from J; bases unmatched to any gene: 15. The whole variable domain, remainder taken from reference TRBV7-6 and TRBJ2-7, is GAGVSQSPRYKVTKRGQDVALRCDPISGHVSLYWYRQALGQGPEFLTYFNYEAQQDKSGLPNDRFSAERPEGSISTLTIQRTEQRDSAMYRCASSPGQDWRGVYEQYFGPGTRLTVT.